This entry lists 11 T cell receptor beta chains sequenced from one sample in a study of early T cells in non-severe SARS-CoV-2 infection. TCRdb reprocessed the 5' RACE reads with MiXCR, giving one entry per CDR3 protein. The sample has approximately 100,000 distinct CDR3 sequences, approximately 16% seen once. The sample was whole blood. The receptors here all came from an adult who was a healthcare worker with PCR-confirmed SARS-CoV-2 infection or an uninfected control (not recorded which).

This clonotype was detected many times. The rearrangement links TRBV11-2 to TRBJ2-1; weak D call: TRBD1 (6 bases). Trimming took 3 bases from V and 7 from J, leaving 7 bases between them. Germline assignment: CDR1 SGHAT and CDR2 FQNNGV. The CDR3 sequence is 12 residues long. This chain's CDR3 is CASSFRGNEQFF. CDR3 bases: TGTGCCAGCAGCTTCAGGGGAAATGAGCAGTTCTTC.

This clonotype has just a few counts. This chain joins TRBV9 and TRBJ2-7; 10 nucleotides match TRBD1. The CDR3 sequence is 13 residues long. The trim removed 4 bases at V and 5 bases at J, leaving 3 bases unmatched. The V gene's germline CDR1 is SGDLS and CDR2 YYNGEE. CDR3 DNA: TGTGCCAGCAGCCAGACAGGGGGCGACGAGCAGTACTTC. Amino acids: CASSQTGGDEQYF. The full variable domain, rest sourced from reference TRBV9 and TRBJ2-7, is DSGVTQTPKHLITATGQRVTLRCSPRSGDLSVYWYQQSLDQGLQFLIQYYNGEERAKGNILERFSAQQFPDLHSELNLSSLELGDSALYFCASSQTGGDEQYFGPGTRLTVT.

The chain combines TRBV27 with TRBJ2-1, with D perhaps matching TRBD1 (5 bases). V was shortened by 5 bases and J by 7 bases, with 12 bases between the two germline ends. CDR3 length: 13 residues. The germline V gene has CDR1 MNHEY and CDR2 SMNVEV (reference sequence). DNA for the CDR3: TGTGCCAGCAGTCCCCTTCAGGGAAATGAGCAGTTCTTC. It is translated as CASSPLQGNEQFF.

At least ten counts were recorded for this clonotype. In DNA form, the CDR3 reads TGTGCCAGCAACGAGGTAACAGAAAATGAGCAGTTCTTC. Translating it yields CASNEVTENEQFF. The chain recombines TRBV6-2 or TRBV6-3 with TRBJ2-1; no clear D. The CDR3 length is 13 residues. CDR1 and CDR2 (germline): MNHEY, SVGEGT. Trimming stripped 7 bases from V and 7 bases from J, with 14 bases between.

This clonotype was counted a few times. V and J are TRBV6-2 or TRBV6-3 and TRBJ1-1, with 7 bases that match TRBD1. CDR1 and CDR2 from the germline V gene are MNHEY and SVGEGT. The CDR3 has 16 residues. V gave up 6 bases and J gave up 1 base; unmatched junction bases: 11. The CDR3 region has the DNA TGTGCCAGCAGATTCCGACCGACAGGGCCGAACACTGAAGCTTTCTTT. It encodes CASRFRPTGPNTEAFF.

The gene calls are TRBV29-1 and TRBJ2-7; no firm D call. Germline assignment: CDR1 SQVTM and CDR2 ANQGSEA. The CDR3 loop spans 11 amino acids. V lost 4 bases and J 0 bases, leaving 4 bases between the germline ends. DNA of the CDR3: TGCAGCGTTGCGGCCTCCTACGAGCAGTACTTC. It is translated as CSVAASYEQYF.

This chain connects TRBV6-7 to TRBJ2-7; D remains unclear. TRBV6-7 has ORF status, its function being uncertain. V lost 5 bases, J lost 6 bases, and 17 bases lay in between. The CDR3 is 14 amino acids. The DNA for the CDR3 is TGTGCCAGCAGTACCACGGCAGAAATGGGCGAGCAGTACTTC. Encoded protein: CASSTTAEMGEQYF.

There are many counts of this clonotype. This sequence joins TRBV7-9 and TRBJ2-1; 10 nucleotides align to TRBD2. Per germline, CDR1 SEHNR and CDR2 FQNEAQ (reference sequence). There are 16 residues in the CDR3. Germline trimming cut 2 bases from V and 9 bases from J; bases unmatched to any gene: 10. CDR3 loop: CASSLPSGSREGEQFF. The CDR3 DNA is TGTGCCAGCAGCTTACCTAGCGGGAGCCGAGAGGGTGAGCAGTTCTTC.

This clonotype was found a few times. CDR3: CASSWGTVGPYNEQFF. The CDR3 nucleotides are TGTGCCAGCAGCTGGGGGACAGTGGGTCCCTACAATGAGCAGTTCTTC. The chain links TRBV5-6 to TRBJ2-1; 7 bases match TRBD1. The V segment lost 3 bases and the J segment 2 bases; nucleotides outside the gene matches: 8. In germline, CDR1 is SGHDT, CDR2 YYEEEE. The CDR3 spans 16 residues.

The rearrangement links TRBV7-2 to TRBJ2-4; D is unresolved. The germline V and J ends were trimmed by 5 bases and 8 bases, with 10 bases remaining between them. From germline, CDR1 is SGHTA and CDR2 FQGNSA. This CDR3 contains 12 residues. The chain's CDR3 is CASSRPADIQYF. The DNA of the CDR3 is TGTGCCAGCAGCCGACCGGCGGACATTCAGTACTTC.

The V call is TRBV7-9, the J call TRBJ2-1, with D perhaps matching TRBD1 or TRBD2 (5 bases each). The CDR3 is made up of 13 amino acids. From germline, CDR1 is SEHNR and CDR2 FQNEAQ (reference sequence). The V gene lost 5 bases and the J gene lost 6 bases, with 11 bases spanning the gap. CDR3 protein: CASSTGTGNEQFF. The CDR3 nucleotides are TGTGCCAGCAGCACCGGGACGGGCAATGAGCAGTTCTTC.